Shown below are 14 T cell receptor beta chains from a single sample sequenced in a study of blood T cell repertoires in COVID-19. Some clones are missing from TCRdb's copy, which holds only in-frame ones; the method was immunoSEQ multiplex PCR. The sample yields 160,000 or so clones, 89% seen once. Source material: peripheral blood. Every receptor here comes from a man aged 55 to 69 with acute or convalescent COVID-19.

This clone was observed a single time. This rearrangement joins TRBV5-1 to TRBJ2-2; a weak D match, TRBD2 (6 bases). The V end lost 4 bases, the J end lost 5 bases, and 15 bases lay between the germline ends. The CDR3 has 15 residues. Germline-derived CDR1 and CDR2 are SGHRS and YFSETQ. The chain's CDR3 is CASSPNAAGTGELFF. CDR3 sequence (DNA): TGCGCCAGCAGCCCGAACGCTGCGGGGACCGGGGAGCTGTTTTTT.

Turning to this clone: Other DNA sequences from this sample encode an identical CDR3 as well. V is TRBV7-9 and J is TRBJ1-2; TRBD1 aligns across 7 bases. J gave up 0 bases and V 1 base, and 2 bases lay outside the gene matches. Germline CDR1 is SEHNR and CDR2 is FQNEAQ (reference sequence). This CDR3 has 15 residues. The chain's CDR3 is CASSLVGTANYGYTF. For the CDR3, the DNA is TGTGCCAGCAGCTTAGTAGGGACAGCTAACTATGGCTACACCTTC.

The chain joins TRBV7-6 to TRBJ2-7; 13 positions agree with TRBD2. This CDR3 comprises 16 residues. The V segment lost 5 bases and the J segment 6 bases; nucleotides outside the gene matches: 10. The germline V gene has CDR1 SGHVS and CDR2 FNYEAQ. CDR3 in amino acids: CASSRLGLAGAGEQYF. In DNA, the CDR3 is TGTGCCAGCAGCAGACTCGGACTAGCGGGGGCAGGCGAGCAGTACTTC.

V gene TRBV7-3 combines with J gene TRBJ2-3; no clear D. The CDR3 length is 15 residues. Looked up from germline, CDR1 is SGHTA and CDR2 is FQGTGA. V was pared by 2 bases and J by 3 bases, with 12 bases between. CDR3 sequence reads: CASSLLASRTDTQYF. The CDR3 DNA reads TGTGCCAGCAGCTTATTAGCTAGTAGGACAGATACGCAGTATTTT.

The chain uses TRBV7-9 and TRBJ2-2; no clear D gene. V dropped 1 base and J dropped 3 bases, with 15 bases sitting between them. From germline, CDR1 is SEHNR and CDR2 FQNEAQ (reference sequence). The CDR3 runs 17 residues. The CDR3 region has the DNA TGTGCCAGCAGCTTAGGGAGTGGTGGAATTTACACCGGGGAGCTGTTTTTT. Protein product: CASSLGSGGIYTGELFF.

V is TRBV7-9 and J is TRBJ2-3; D unresolved. The ends were cut back, 2 bases at V and 4 bases at J, with 10 bases in the middle. The length of the CDR3 is 14 residues. Germline values: CDR1 SEHNR, CDR2 FQNEAQ (reference sequence). Written as DNA, the CDR3 is TGTGCCAGCAGCTTACGGTCGAACGCAGATACGCAGTATTTT. As protein: CASSLRSNADTQYF.

This chain joins TRBV19 and TRBJ1-2; D is unresolved. This CDR3 is 11 amino acids long. V was pared by 1 base and J by 7 bases, with 4 bases between. CDR1 and CDR2 (germline): LNHDA, SQIVND (reference sequence). The CDR3 sequence is CASSIGAGYTF. The CDR3, as DNA: TGTGCCAGTAGTATAGGGGCTGGCTACACCTTC.

The rearrangement joins TRBV7-6 to TRBJ1-1; D ambiguous. V lost 5 bases, J lost 6 bases, and 19 bases lay in between. Per germline, CDR1 SGHVS and CDR2 FNYEAQ. The CDR3 has 15 amino acids. The CDR3 DNA reads as TGTGCCAGCAGCCCCCTTGAGGGCACTACGTCTGAAGCTTTCTTT. Translated, it gives CASSPLEGTTSEAFF.

This chain connects TRBV7-9 to TRBJ2-5; D is uncertain. Germline loops: CDR1 SEHNR, CDR2 FQNEAQ (reference sequence). V lost 7 bases to trimming and J lost 0 bases, with 15 bases between them. The CDR3 has 15 residues. CDR3 in amino acids: CASTPQVLYQETQYF. CDR3 in DNA: TGTGCCAGCACCCCCCAGGTCCTGTACCAAGAGACCCAGTACTTC.

The rearrangement joins TRBV9 to TRBJ2-3; 9 bases line up with TRBD2. The CDR3 is made up of 17 amino acids. Per the germline V gene, CDR1 is SGDLS and CDR2 is YYNGEE. After removal of 1 base from V and 6 bases from J, the junction contained 12 bases not matched to a gene. CDR3 loop: CASSVKIGGGAVDTQYF. DNA of the CDR3: TGTGCCAGCAGCGTAAAAATTGGCGGGGGGGCCGTGGATACGCAGTATTTT.

V and J are TRBV24-1 and TRBJ1-2, with D tentatively TRBD1 (5 bases). Germline CDR1 is KGHDR and CDR2 is SFDVKD. CDR3 length: 12 amino acids. V lost 5 bases and J 7 bases, leaving 10 bases between the germline ends. The CDR3 nucleotides are TGTGCCACCAGTGCAGGGCAGCTTGGCTACACCTTC. Translated, it gives CATSAGQLGYTF.

The J gene is TRBJ1-2, the V gene TRBV15; TRBD1 might be the D (5 bases). The CDR3 sequence is 17 residues long. Germline loops: CDR1 LNHNV, CDR2 YYDKDF (reference sequence). V lost 1 base to trimming and J lost 3 bases, with 18 bases between them. For the CDR3, the DNA is TGTGCCACCAGCAGAGGGGGGAGGGGCCTGGGTGACTATGGCTACACCTTC. It encodes CATSRGGRGLGDYGYTF.

This clone appeared a few times. The chain couples TRBV10-2 to TRBJ1-6, with a possible D match to TRBD1 (5 bases). Trimming took 6 bases from V and 7 from J, leaving 13 bases between them. Germline values: CDR1 WSHSY, CDR2 SAAADI. The CDR3 is made up of 14 amino acids. This CDR3 is CASRQGAQNSPLHF. The CDR3 DNA reads as TGCGCCAGCAGGCAAGGGGCTCAAAATTCACCCCTCCACTTT.

J is TRBJ2-7 and V is TRBV7-9; TRBD2 matches at 8 bases. Germline lookup yields CDR1 SEHNR and CDR2 FQNEAQ (reference sequence). The CDR3 is made up of 14 amino acids. V dropped 2 bases and J dropped 3; count of bases not matched to a gene: 3. The CDR3 DNA reads as TGTGCCAGCAGCTTAATCAGCGGGGGCTACGAGCAGTACTTC. Encoded protein: CASSLISGGYEQYF.